This TCR beta chain was identified during a study of CD4+ T cells in melanoma. Findings of the study overall: Diverse differentiation states were reported for melanoma neoantigen-specific CD4+ T cells. A reported correlation linked neoantigen-specific CD4+ T cells to CD8+, macrophage and B cell function.

The table came from immunoSEQ multiplex PCR; TCRdb's copy has only in-frame clones and leaves some out. This table has about 13,000 clones, 68% appearing once. The ends were cut back, 4 bases at V and 4 bases at J, with 17 bases in the middle. Germline V gene data show CDR1 as MNHEY and CDR2 as SVGAGI. CDR3 size: 16 residues. Concerning this clone: The antigen is not known.

This receptor was taken from a human donor with melanoma. The sample comprised cells from a culture (not recorded whether cultured in vitro). This chain joins TRBV6-5 and TRBJ1-5; D is unclear. This CDR3 reads CASSSSGGWKNQPQHF. The CDR3 DNA follows: TGTGCCAGCAGTTCCTCGGGAGGGTGGAAAAATCAGCCCCAGCATTTT.